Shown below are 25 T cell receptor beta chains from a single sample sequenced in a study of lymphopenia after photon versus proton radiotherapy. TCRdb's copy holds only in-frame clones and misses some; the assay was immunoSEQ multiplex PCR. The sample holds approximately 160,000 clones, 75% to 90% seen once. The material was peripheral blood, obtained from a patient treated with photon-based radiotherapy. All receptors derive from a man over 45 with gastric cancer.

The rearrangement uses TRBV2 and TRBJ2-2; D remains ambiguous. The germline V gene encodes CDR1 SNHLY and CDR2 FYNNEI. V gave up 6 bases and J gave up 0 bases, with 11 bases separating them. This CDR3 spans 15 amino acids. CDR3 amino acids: CASSQTPPNTGELFF. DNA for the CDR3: TGTGCCAGCAGCCAGACCCCTCCGAACACCGGGGAGCTGTTTTTT.

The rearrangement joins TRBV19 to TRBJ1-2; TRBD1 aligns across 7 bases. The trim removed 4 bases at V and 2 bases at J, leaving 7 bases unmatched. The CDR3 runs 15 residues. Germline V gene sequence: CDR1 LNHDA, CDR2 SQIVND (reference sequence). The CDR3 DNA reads TGTGCCAGTAGTACCGGGACAGCGGAAAACTATGGCTACACCTTC. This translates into CASSTGTAENYGYTF.

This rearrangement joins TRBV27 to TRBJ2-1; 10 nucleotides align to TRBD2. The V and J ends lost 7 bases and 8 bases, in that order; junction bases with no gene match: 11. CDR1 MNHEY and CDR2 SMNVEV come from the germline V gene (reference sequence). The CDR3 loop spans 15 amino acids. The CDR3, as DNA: TGTGCCAGCAAAATCGCCGCTAGCGGGAGCTATGAGCAGTTCTTC. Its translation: CASKIAASGSYEQFF.

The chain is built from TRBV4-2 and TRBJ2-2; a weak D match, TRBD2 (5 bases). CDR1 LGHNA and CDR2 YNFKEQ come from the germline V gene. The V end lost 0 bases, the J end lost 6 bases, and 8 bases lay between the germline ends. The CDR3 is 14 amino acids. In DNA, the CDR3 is TGTGCCAGCAGCCAAGATTGGGGAGCCGGGGAGCTGTTTTTT. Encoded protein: CASSQDWGAGELFF.

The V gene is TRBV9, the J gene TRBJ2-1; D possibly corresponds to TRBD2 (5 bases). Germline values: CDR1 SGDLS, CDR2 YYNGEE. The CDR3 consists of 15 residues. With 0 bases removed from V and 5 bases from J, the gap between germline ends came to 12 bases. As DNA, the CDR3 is TGTGCCAGCAGCGTAGGAAGCGGTAACCACAATGAGCAGTTCTTC. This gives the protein CASSVGSGNHNEQFF.

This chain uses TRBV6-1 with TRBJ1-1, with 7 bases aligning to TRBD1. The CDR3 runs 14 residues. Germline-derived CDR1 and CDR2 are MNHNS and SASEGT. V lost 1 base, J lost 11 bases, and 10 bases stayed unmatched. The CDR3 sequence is CASSEVVYRGDAFF. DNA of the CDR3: TGTGCCAGCAGTGAAGTAGTTTACAGGGGAGATGCTTTCTTT.

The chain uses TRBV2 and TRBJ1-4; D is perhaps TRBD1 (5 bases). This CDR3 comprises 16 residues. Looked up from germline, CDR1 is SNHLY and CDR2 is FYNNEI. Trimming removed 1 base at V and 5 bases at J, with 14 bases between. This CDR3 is CASSEVPGTQNEKLFF. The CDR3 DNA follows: TGTGCCAGCAGTGAAGTCCCGGGGACCCAAAATGAAAAACTGTTTTTT.

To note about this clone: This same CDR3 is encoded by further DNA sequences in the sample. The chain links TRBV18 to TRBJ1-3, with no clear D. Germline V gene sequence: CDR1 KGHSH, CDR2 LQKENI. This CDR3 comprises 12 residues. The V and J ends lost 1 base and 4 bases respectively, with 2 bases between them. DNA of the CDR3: TGTGCCAGCTCACCACAGGGAAACACCATATATTTT. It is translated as CASSPQGNTIYF.

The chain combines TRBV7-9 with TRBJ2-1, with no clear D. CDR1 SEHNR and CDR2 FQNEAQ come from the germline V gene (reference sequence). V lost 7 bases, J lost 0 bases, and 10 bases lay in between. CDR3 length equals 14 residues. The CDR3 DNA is TGTGCCAGCACCGGGCAGGCCTCCTACAATGAGCAGTTCTTC. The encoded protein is CASTGQASYNEQFF.

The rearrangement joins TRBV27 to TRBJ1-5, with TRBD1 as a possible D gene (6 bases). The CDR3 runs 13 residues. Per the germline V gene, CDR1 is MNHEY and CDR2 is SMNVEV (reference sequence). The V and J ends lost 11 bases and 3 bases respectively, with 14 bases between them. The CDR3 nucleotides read TGTGCCCCCCGGACAGCTAACAATCAGCCCCAGCATTTT. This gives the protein CAPRTANNQPQHF.

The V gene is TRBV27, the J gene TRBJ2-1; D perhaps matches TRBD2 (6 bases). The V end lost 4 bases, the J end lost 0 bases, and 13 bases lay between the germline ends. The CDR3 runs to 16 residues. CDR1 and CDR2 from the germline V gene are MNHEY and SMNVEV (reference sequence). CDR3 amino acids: CASSSTLASSYNEQFF. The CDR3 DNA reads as TGTGCCAGCAGTTCGACCCTAGCGAGCTCCTACAATGAGCAGTTCTTC.

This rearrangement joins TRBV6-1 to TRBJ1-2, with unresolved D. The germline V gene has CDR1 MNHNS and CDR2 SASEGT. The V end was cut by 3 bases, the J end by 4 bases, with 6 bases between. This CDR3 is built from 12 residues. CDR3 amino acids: CASSEGSYGYTF. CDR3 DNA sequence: TGTGCCAGCAGTGAGGGTAGCTATGGCTACACCTTC.

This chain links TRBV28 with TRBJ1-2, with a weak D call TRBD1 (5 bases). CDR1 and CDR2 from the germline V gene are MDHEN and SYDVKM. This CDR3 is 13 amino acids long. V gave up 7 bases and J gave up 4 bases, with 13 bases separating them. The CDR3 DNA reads TGTGCCAGCACCCCCTGGGGGTCCTATGGCTACACCTTC. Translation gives CASTPWGSYGYTF.

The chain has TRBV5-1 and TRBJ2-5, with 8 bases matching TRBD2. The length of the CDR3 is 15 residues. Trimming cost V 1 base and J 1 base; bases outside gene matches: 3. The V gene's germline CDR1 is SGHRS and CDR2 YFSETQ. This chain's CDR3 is CASSLSGGIQETQYF. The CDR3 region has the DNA TGCGCCAGCAGCTTGTCGGGGGGGATCCAAGAGACCCAGTACTTC.

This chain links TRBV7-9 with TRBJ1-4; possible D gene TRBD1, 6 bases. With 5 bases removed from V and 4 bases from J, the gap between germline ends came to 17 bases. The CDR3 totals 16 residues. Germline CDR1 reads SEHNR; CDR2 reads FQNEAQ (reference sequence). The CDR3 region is CASSPLRQARNEKLFF. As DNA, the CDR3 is TGTGCCAGCAGCCCCCTGAGACAGGCCCGTAATGAAAAACTGTTTTTT.

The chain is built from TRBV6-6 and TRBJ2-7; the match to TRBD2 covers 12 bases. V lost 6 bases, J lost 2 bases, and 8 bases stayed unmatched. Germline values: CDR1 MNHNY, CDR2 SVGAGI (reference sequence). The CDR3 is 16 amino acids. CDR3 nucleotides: TGTGCCAGCAGCCGACTAGCGGGAGATAGGGCCTACGAGCAGTACTTC. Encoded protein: CASSRLAGDRAYEQYF.

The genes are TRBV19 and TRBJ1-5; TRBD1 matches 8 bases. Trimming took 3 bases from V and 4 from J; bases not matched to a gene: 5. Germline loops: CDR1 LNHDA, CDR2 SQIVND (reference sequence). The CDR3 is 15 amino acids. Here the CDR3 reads CASSIGGQANQPQHF. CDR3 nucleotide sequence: TGTGCCAGTAGTATCGGGGGACAGGCAAATCAGCCCCAGCATTTT.

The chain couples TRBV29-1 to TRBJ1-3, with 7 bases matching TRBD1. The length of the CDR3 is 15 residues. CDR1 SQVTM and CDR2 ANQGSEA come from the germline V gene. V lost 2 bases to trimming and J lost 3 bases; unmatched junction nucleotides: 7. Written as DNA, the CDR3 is TGCAGCGTTGAACACAGGGGCGGAGGTGGAAACACCATATATTTT. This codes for CSVEHRGGGGNTIYF. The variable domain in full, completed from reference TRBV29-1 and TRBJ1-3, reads SAVISQKPSRDICQRGTSLTIQCQVDSQVTMMFWYRQQPGQSLTLIATANQGSEATYESGFVIDKFPISRPNLTFSTLTVSNMSPEDSSIYLCSVEHRGGGGNTIYFGEGSWLTVV.

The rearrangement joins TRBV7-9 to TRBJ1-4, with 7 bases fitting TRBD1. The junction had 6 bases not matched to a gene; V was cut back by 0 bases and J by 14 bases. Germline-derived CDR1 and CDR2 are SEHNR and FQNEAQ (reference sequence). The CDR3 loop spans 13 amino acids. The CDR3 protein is CASSLARTGYLFF. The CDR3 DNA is TGTGCCAGCAGCTTAGCCCGGACAGGCTACCTGTTTTTT.

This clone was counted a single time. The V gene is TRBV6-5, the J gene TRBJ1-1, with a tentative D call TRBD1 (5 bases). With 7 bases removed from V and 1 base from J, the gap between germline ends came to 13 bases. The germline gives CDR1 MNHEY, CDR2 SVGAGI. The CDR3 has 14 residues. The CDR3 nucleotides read TGTGCCAGCAAAGGGGCAGGACCGAACACTGAAGCTTTCTTT. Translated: CASKGAGPNTEAFF.

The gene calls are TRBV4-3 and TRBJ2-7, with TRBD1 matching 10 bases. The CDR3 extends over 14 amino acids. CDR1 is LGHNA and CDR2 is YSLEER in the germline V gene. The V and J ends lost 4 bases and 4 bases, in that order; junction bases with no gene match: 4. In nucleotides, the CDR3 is TGCGCCAGCAGCCGCGGGACAGGGGATTACGAGCAGTACTTC. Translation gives CASSRGTGDYEQYF.

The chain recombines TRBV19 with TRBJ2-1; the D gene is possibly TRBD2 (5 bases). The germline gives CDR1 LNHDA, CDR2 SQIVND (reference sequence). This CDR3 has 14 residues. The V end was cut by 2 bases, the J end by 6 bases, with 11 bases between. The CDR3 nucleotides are TGTGCCAGTAGTATACCACGACGGGGCAATGAGCAGTTCTTC. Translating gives CASSIPRRGNEQFF.

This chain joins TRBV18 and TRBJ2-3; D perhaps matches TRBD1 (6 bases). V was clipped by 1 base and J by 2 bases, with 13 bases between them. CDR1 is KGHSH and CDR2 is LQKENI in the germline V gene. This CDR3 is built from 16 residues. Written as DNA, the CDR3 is TGTGCCAGCTCACCACAGGCGCCAGGGGACACAGATACGCAGTATTTT. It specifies CASSPQAPGDTDTQYF.

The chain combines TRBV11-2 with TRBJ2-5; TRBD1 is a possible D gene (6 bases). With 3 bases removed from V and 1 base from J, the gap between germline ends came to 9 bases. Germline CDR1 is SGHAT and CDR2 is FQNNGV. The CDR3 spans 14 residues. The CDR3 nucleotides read TGTGCCAGCAGCTTTCTAGGGGGCCAAGAGACCCAGTACTTC. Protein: CASSFLGGQETQYF.

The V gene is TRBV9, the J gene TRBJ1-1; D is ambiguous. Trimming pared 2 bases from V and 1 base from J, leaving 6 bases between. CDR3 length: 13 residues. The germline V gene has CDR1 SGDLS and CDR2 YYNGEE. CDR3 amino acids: CASSVHANTEAFF. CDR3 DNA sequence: TGTGCCAGCAGCGTCCATGCGAACACTGAAGCTTTCTTT.